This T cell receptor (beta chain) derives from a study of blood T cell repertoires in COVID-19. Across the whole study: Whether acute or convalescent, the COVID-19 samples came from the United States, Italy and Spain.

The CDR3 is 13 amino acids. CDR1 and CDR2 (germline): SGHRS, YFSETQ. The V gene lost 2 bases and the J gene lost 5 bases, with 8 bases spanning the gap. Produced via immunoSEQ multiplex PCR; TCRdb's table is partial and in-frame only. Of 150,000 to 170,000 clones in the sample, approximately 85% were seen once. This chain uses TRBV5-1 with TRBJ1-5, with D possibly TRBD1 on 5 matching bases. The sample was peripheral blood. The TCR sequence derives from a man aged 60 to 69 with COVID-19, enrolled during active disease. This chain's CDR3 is CASSLSGDQPQHF. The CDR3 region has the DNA TGCGCCAGCAGCTTATCGGGGGATCAGCCCCAGCATTTT.